Listed here is a single T cell receptor beta chain. Sampling of bone marrow took place during active disease in every patient. From 350 to 500 ng of RNA, a library with molecular barcoded alpha/delta and beta/gamma adaptors was made. TCRdb re-called the reads through MiXCR, storing one row per CDR3 protein. The table lists roughly 35,000 distinct CDR3 sequences, around 15% of them singletons. These data belong to a study of read filtering for tumor transcriptome and immune sequencing. The overall study: By R-ISS, stages I, II and III held 8, 16 and 7 patients.

Trimming removed 4 bases at V and 11 bases at J, with 12 bases between. Germline loops: CDR1 SGHRS, CDR2 YFSETQ. The CDR3 is made up of 12 amino acids. Material: a population of CD138-negative cells sorted from bone marrow. The gene calls are TRBV5-1 and TRBJ1-4; D gene uncertain. The origin of this receptor is a donor aged 40 or over with multiple myeloma. The CDR3: CASSPNGSKLFF. DNA of the CDR3: TGCGCCAGCAGCCCAAATGGGTCGAAACTGTTTTTT.